One and the same sample provided the 18 T cell receptor beta chains below, sequenced in a study of human T cells and chemical hapten exposure. Sample time point: patch test 3, about 24 weeks after DPC sensitization. Specified treatment: therapeutic diphenylcyclopropenone sensitization with weekly scalp DPC. TCRdb independently ran MiXCR on the RACE reads; one entry per CDR3 protein. The repertoire holds tens of thousands of distinct CDR3 sequences, with 10% to 15% as singletons. The sample was whole blood, taken in connection with sensitization to the hapten diphenylcyclopropenone (DPC). Source of these receptors: a woman in her fifties or sixties with alopecia areata. Some clones in this sample may be carry-over from other donors' samples.

A few counts support this clonotype. V usage is TRBV7-6 and J usage is TRBJ2-7; D uncertain. CDR1 and CDR2 (germline): SGHVS, FNYEAQ. V dropped 5 bases and J dropped 2 bases, with 7 bases sitting between them. The CDR3 consists of 12 residues. Here the CDR3 DNA reads TGTGCCAGCAGCCCTCGACCCTACGAGCAGTACTTC. Translation gives CASSPRPYEQYF.

At least ten counts were recorded for this clonotype. An end of the junction differs from the germline gene, which may be a read error. The gene calls are TRBV7-7 and TRBJ2-1; TRBD2 matches at 7 bases. The CDR3 has 15 residues. CDR1 and CDR2 from the germline V gene are SSHAT and FNYEAQ (reference sequence). The CDR3 loop reads CASSLSGLNNNEQFF. In nucleotides, the CDR3 is TGTGCTAGCAGCCTTAGCGGGTTGAATAATAATGAGCAGTTCTTC.

This clonotype was detected many times. The gene calls are TRBV7-9 and TRBJ2-3, with TRBD2 matching 11 bases. The trim removed 4 bases at V and 2 bases at J, leaving 11 bases unmatched. Germline lookup yields CDR1 SEHNR and CDR2 FQNEAQ (reference sequence). The CDR3 has 18 residues. The DNA of the CDR3 is TGTGCCAGCAGCTACGGGACTAGCGGCCGACATACCACAGATACGCAGTATTTT. Translated, it gives CASSYGTSGRHTTDTQYF.

This clonotype showed up just a few times. This rearrangement joins TRBV5-1 to TRBJ1-4; D call uncertain. The CDR3 runs 14 residues. The V gene lost 0 bases and the J gene lost 4 bases, with 7 bases spanning the gap. Germline loops: CDR1 SGHRS, CDR2 YFSETQ. The CDR3 DNA follows: TGCGCCAGCAGCTTGGAAGGTCTTAATGAAAAACTGTTTTTT. Translated: CASSLEGLNEKLFF.

This rearrangement joins TRBV6-6 to TRBJ1-2; TRBD1 agrees at 8 bases. The germline CDR1 and CDR2 sequences are MNHNY and SVGAGI (reference sequence). The CDR3 is 13 residues long. V shed 3 bases, J shed 11 bases, and the junction held 8 bases outside the gene matches. This chain's CDR3 is CASSYIAGGEYTF. As DNA, the CDR3 is TGTGCCAGCAGTTATATTGCAGGGGGCGAGTACACCTTC.

At least ten counts were recorded for this clonotype. The chain has TRBV11-1 and TRBJ1-6; 10 nucleotides agree with TRBD1. The CDR3 runs 16 residues. V trimming: 5 bases; J trimming: 7 bases; junction bases outside the gene matches: 8. The germline gives CDR1 SGHAT, CDR2 FQDESV (reference sequence). The CDR3 nucleotides are TGTGCCAGCAGCGTTACCGGGACAGGGGTCAATTCACCCCTCCACTTT. Its protein product is CASSVTGTGVNSPLHF.

This clonotype was observed at least ten times. The chain employs TRBV20-1 and TRBJ1-2; D not resolved. The CDR3 loop spans 11 amino acids. The germline CDR1 and CDR2 sequences are DFQATT and SNEGSKA (reference sequence). Trimming stripped 5 bases from V and 2 bases from J, with 6 bases between. The CDR3 DNA follows: TGCAGTGCTCTCGACAACTATGGCTACACCTTC. As protein: CSALDNYGYTF.

This clonotype was found many times. The chain employs TRBV7-6 and TRBJ2-2, with TRBD1 as a possible D gene (6 bases). Trimming cost V 5 bases and J 0 bases, with 13 bases left between them. CDR3 length: 16 amino acids. CDR1 and CDR2 from the germline V gene are SGHVS and FNYEAQ. The CDR3 region is CASSRTGTPNTGELFF. The CDR3 DNA sequence: TGTGCCAGCAGCCGTACCGGGACACCGAACACCGGGGAGCTGTTTTTT.

This clonotype was seen more than once but under ten times. The chain employs TRBV12-3 or TRBV12-4 and TRBJ2-2, with 7 bases fitting TRBD1. Unmatched junction bases numbered 14, after V lost 5 bases and J lost 2 bases. CDR3 size: 18 residues. CDR3 sequence: CASSPYHGTALNTGELFF. In DNA, the CDR3 is TGTGCCAGCAGTCCCTACCACGGGACAGCACTCAACACCGGGGAGCTGTTTTTT.

J is TRBJ2-3 and V is TRBV5-4; D ambiguous. This CDR3 has 13 residues. Germline V gene data show CDR1 as SGHNT and CDR2 as YYREEE (reference sequence). V shed 0 bases and J shed 5 bases, with 7 bases lying between them. In DNA form, the CDR3 reads TGTGCCAGCAGCTTGGACTGGAGAGATACGCAGTATTTT. Amino acids: CASSLDWRDTQYF.

This clonotype was counted between two and nine times. V gene TRBV6-1 combines with J gene TRBJ1-5, with 12 bases lining up with TRBD1. V shed 3 bases and J 7 bases; nucleotides not matched to a gene: 13. The V gene's germline CDR1 is MNHNS and CDR2 SASEGT. The CDR3 spans 18 residues. DNA of the CDR3: TGTGCCAGCAGTGATAGACGGGACAGGGGGCGATTACGGCAGCCCCAGCATTTT. Protein sequence: CASSDRRDRGRLRQPQHF.

This clonotype was seen repeatedly, ten times or more. The chain has TRBV20-1 and TRBJ2-7; 8 bases map to TRBD2. The CDR3 has 13 residues. Germline CDR1 DFQATT, CDR2 SNEGSKA (reference sequence). The V gene end was trimmed by 4 bases and the J gene end by 3 bases; junction bases not matched to a gene: 5. The CDR3 loop reads CSAIHSGDYEQYF. CDR3 sequence (DNA): TGCAGTGCTATCCATAGCGGGGACTACGAGCAGTACTTC.

This sequence joins TRBV29-1 and TRBJ2-7; 11 bases match TRBD2. The CDR3 has 13 amino acids. V lost 4 bases to trimming and J lost 7 bases; unmatched junction nucleotides: 6. Per the germline V gene, CDR1 is SQVTM and CDR2 is ANQGSEA. The chain's CDR3 is CSVALAGGQEQYF. Written as DNA, the CDR3 is TGCAGCGTTGCGCTAGCGGGAGGTCAAGAGCAGTACTTC.

This clonotype occurred a few times. V and J are TRBV18 and TRBJ1-1; 8 bases are a match to TRBD1. Germline V gives CDR1 KGHSH, CDR2 LQKENI. Trimming removed 4 bases from V and 0 bases from J; junction bases left unmatched: 13. The CDR3 spans 18 residues. The CDR3 here is CASSRYGGTGEMNTEAFF. For the CDR3, the DNA is TGTGCCAGCTCACGTTACGGGGGGACAGGCGAAATGAACACTGAAGCTTTCTTT.

There are a few counts of this clonotype. The DNA for the CDR3 is TGTGCCAGGGGAATAAGGGACACTGAAGCTTTCTTT. This codes for CARGIRDTEAFF. The chain couples TRBV5-8 to TRBJ1-1; D unresolved. Germline lookup yields CDR1 SGHTS and CDR2 YDEGEE. Trimming removed 8 bases at V and 3 bases at J, with 11 bases between. The CDR3 extends over 12 amino acids.

This chain connects TRBV4-2 to TRBJ2-5; no clear D. Germline V gives CDR1 LGHNA, CDR2 YNFKEQ. Trimming took 5 bases from V and 4 from J, leaving 17 bases between them. The CDR3 covers 15 residues. The CDR3 spells CASSSVTDFRETQYF. The CDR3 DNA is TGTGCCAGCAGCTCTGTTACAGATTTTAGAGAGACCCAGTACTTC.

This clonotype was picked up many times. The chain recombines TRBV7-9 with TRBJ2-5; TRBD2 might be the D (6 bases). V lost 0 bases and J 5 bases, leaving 10 bases between the germline ends. The CDR3 sequence is 14 residues long. The germline V gene encodes CDR1 SEHNR and CDR2 FQNEAQ (reference sequence). DNA for the CDR3: TGTGCCAGCAGCTTAGCAGGCAGCGGGGAGACCCAGTACTTC. This translates into CASSLAGSGETQYF.

The chain has TRBV21-1 and TRBJ2-7; the table's D call, TRBD1, has no DNA check behind it. TRBV21-1 is designated a pseudogene. The CDR3 consists of 17 residues. The CDR3 DNA follows: TGTGCCAGCAGCAAGTGCTACAGGCCCCCCAAGGTCTACGAGCAGTACTTC. This translates into CASSKCYRPPKVYEQYF.